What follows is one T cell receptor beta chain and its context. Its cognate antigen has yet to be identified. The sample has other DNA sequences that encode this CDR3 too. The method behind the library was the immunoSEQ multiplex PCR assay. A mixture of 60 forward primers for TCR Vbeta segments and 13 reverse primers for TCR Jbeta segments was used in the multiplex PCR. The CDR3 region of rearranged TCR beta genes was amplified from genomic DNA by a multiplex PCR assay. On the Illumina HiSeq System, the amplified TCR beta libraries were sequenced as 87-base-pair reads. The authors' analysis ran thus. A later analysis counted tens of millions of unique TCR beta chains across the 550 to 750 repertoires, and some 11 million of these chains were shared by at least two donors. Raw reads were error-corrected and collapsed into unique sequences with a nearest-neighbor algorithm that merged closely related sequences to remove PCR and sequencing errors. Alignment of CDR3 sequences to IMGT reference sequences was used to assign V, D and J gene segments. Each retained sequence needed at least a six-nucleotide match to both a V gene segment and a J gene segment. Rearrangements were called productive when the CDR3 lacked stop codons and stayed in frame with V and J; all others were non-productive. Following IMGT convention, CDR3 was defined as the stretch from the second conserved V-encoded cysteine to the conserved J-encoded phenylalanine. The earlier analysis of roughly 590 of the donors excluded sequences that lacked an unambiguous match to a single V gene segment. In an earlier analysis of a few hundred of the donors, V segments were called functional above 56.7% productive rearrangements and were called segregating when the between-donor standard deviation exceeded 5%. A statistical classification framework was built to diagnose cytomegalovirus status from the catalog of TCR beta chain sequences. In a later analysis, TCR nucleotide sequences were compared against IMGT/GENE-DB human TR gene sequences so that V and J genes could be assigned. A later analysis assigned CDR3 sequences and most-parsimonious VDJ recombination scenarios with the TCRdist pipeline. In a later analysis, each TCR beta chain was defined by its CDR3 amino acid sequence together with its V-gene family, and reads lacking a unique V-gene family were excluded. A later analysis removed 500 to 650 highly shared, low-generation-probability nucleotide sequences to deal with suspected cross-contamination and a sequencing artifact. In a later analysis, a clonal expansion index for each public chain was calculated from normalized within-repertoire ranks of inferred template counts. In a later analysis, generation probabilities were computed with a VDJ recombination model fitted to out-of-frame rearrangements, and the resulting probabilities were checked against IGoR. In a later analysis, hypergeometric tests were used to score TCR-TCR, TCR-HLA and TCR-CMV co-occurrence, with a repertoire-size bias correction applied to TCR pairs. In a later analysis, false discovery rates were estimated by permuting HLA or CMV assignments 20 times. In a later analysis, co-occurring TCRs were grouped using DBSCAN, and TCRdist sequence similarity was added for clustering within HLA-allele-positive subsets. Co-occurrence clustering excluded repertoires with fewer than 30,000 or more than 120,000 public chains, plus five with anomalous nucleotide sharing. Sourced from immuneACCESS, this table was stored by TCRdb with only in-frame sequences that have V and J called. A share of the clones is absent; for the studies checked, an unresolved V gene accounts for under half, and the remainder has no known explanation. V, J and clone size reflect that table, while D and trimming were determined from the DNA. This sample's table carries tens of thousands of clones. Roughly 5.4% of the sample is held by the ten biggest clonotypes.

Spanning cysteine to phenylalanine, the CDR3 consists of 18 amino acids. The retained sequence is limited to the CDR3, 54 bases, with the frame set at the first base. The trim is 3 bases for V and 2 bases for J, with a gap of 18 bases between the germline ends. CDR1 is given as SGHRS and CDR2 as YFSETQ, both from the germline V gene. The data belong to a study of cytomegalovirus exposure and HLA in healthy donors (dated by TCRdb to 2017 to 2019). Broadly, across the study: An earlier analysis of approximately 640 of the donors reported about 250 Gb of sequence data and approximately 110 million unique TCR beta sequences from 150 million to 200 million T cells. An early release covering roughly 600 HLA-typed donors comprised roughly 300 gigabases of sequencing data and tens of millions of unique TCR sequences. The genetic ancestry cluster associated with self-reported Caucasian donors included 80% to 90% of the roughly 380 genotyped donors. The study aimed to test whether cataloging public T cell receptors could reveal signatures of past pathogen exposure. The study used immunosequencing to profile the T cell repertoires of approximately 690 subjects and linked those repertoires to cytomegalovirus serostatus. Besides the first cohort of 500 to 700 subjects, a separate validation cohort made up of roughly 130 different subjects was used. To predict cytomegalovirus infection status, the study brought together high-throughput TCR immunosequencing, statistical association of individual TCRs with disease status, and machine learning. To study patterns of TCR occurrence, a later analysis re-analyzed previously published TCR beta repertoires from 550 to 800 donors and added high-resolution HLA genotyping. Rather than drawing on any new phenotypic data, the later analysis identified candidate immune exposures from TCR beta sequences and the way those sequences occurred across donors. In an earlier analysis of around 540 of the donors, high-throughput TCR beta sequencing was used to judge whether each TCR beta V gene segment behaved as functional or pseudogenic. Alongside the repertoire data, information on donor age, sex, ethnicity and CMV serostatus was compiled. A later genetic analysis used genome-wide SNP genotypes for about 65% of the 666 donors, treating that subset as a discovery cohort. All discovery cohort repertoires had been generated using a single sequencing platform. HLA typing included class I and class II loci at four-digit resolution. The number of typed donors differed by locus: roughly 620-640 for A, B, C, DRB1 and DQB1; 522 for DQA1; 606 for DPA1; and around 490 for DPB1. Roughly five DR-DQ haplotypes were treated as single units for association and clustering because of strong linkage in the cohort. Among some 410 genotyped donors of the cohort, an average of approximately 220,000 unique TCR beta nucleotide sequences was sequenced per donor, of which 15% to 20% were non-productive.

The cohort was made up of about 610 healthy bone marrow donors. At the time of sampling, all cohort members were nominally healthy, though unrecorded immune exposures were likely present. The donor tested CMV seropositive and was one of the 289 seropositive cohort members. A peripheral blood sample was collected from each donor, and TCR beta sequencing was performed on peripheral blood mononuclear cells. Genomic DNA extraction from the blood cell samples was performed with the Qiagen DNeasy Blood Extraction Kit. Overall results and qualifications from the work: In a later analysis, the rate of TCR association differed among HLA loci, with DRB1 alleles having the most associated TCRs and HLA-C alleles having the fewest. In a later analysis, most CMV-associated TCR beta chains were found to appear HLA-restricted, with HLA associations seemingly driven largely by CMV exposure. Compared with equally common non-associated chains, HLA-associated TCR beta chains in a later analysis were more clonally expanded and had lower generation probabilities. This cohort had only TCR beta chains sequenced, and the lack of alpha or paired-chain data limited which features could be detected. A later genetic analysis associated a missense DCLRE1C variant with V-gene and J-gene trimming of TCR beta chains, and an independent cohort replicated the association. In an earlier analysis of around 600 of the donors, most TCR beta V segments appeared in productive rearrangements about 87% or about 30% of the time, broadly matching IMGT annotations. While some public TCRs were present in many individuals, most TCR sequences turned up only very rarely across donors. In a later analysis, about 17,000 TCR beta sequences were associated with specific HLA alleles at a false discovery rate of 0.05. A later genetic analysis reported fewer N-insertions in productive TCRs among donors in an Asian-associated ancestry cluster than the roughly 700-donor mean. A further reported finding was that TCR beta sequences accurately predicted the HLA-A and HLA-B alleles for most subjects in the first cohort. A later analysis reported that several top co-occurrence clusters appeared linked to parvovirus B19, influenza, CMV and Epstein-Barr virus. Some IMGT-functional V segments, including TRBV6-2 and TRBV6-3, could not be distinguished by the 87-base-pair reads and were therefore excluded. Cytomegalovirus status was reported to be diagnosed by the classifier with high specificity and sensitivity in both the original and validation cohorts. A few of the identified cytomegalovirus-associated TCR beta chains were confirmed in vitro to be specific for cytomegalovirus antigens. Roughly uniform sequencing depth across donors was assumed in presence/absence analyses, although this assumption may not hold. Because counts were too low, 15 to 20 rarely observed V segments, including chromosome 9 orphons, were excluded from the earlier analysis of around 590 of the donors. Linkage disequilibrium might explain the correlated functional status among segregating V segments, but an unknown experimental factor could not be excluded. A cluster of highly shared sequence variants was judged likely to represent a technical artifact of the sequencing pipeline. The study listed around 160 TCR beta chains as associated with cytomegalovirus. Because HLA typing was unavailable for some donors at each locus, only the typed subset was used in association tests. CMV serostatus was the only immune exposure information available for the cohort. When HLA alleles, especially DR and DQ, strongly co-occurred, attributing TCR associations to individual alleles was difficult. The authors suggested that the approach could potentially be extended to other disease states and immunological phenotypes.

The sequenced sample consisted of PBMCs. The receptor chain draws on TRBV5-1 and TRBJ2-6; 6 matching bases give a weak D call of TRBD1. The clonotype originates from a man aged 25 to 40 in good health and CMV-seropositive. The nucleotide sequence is TGCGCCAGCAGCTCTACAGGGTCCCGCGCTCCTGGGGCCAACGTCCTGACTTTC. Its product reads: CASSSTGSRAPGANVLTF.